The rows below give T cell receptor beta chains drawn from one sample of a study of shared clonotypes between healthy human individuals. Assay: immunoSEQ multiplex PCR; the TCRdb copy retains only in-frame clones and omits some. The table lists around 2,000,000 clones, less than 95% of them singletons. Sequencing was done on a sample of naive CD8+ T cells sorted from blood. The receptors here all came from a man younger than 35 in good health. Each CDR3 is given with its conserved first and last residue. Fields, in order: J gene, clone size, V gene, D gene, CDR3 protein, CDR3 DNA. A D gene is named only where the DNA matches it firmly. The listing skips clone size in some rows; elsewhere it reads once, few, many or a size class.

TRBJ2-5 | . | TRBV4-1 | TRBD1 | CASSQGPGQEETQYF | TGCGCCAGCAGCCAAGGGCCGGGACAGGAAGAGACCCAGTACTTC
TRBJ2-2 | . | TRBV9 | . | CASSPQGGQSTGELFF | TGTGCCAGCAGCCCACAGGGAGGTCAGTCTACCGGGGAGCTGTTTTTT
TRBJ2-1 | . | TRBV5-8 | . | CASSLGEWLVSYNEQFF | TGTGCCAGCAGCTTGGGGGAGTGGCTAGTCTCCTACAATGAGCAGTTCTTC
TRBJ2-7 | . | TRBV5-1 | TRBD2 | CASSLAETSGGYEQYF | TGCGCCAGCAGCTTGGCCGAAACTAGCGGGGGCTACGAGCAGTACTTC
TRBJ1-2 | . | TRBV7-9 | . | CASSDSNYGYTF | TGTGCCAGCAGCGACAGCAACTATGGCTACACCTTC
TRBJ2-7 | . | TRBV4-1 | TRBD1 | CASSQGRGSSYEQYF | TGCGCCAGCAGCCAAGGCAGGGGGAGCTCCTACGAGCAGTACTTC
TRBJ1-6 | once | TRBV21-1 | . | CASSWKRGRSSPLHF | TGTGCCAGCAGCTGGAAGCGGGGTAGAAGTTCACCCCTCCACTTT
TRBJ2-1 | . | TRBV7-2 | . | CASSLRSSYNEQFF | TGTGCCAGCAGCTTAAGAAGCTCCTACAATGAGCAGTTCTTC
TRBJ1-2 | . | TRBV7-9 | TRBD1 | CASSETNSDRETFRYGYTF | TGTGCCAGCAGCGAAACTAATTCGGACAGGGAAACCTTTCGCTATGGCTACACCTTC
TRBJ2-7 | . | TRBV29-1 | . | CSVEIRVGYEQYF | TGCAGCGTTGAAATCAGGGTCGGCTACGAGCAGTACTTC
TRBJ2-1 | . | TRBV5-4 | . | CASSLFTGEQFF | TGTGCCAGCAGCTTGTTTACGGGTGAGCAGTTCTTC
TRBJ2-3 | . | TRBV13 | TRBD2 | CASSLGRTSGRYTDTQYF | TGTGCCAGCAGCTTAGGCCGGACTAGCGGGAGGTACACAGATACGCAGTATTTT
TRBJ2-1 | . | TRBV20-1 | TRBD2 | CSAPGLREFF | TGCAGTGCACCGGGACTACGTGAATTCTTC
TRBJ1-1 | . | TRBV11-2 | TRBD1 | CASSSPTGDPDLSTEAFF | TGTGCCAGCAGCTCCCCTACAGGGGACCCTGATTTGAGCACTGAAGCTTTCTTT
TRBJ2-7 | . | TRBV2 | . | CASSESTPYEQYF | TGTGCCAGCAGTGAATCCACCCCCTACGAGCAGTACTTC
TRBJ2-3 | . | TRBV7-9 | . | CASSLVGIYGADTQYF | TGTGCCAGCAGCCTAGTAGGGATTTACGGGGCAGATACGCAGTATTTT
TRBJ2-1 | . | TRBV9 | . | CASSYGPETAYNEQFF | TGTGCCAGCAGCTATGGACCCGAGACTGCCTACAATGAGCAGTTCTTC
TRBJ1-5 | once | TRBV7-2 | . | CASSLGSNSNQPQHF | TGTGCCAGCAGCTTAGGTAGTAATAGCAATCAGCCCCAGCATTTT
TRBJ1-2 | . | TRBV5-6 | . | CASSAQGLYGYTF | TGTGCCAGCAGCGCACAGGGACTCTATGGCTACACCTTC
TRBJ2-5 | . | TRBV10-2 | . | CACAGLAETQYF | TGCGCCTGCGCCGGGCTAGCGGAGACCCAGTACTTC
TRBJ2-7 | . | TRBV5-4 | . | CASSLGHYEQYF | TGTGCCAGCAGCTTGGGTCATTACGAGCAGTACTTC
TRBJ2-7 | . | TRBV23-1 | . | CARNHRAYEQYF | TGCGCCCGAAACCATAGGGCCTACGAGCAGTACTTC
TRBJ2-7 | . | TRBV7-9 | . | CASSFGRNYEQYF | TGTGCCAGCAGCTTTGGCAGGAATTACGAGCAGTACTTC
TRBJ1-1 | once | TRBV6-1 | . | CASSEEARNTEAFF | TGTGCCAGCAGTGAAGAGGCCAGGAACACTGAAGCTTTCTTT
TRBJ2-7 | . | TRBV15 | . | CATSNLADSYEQYF | TGTGCCACCAGCAACCTCGCGGACAGTTACGAGCAGTACTTC
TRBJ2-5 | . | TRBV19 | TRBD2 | CASSIHLTSPETQYF | TGTGCCAGTAGTATACACCTGACTAGCCCGGAGACCCAGTACTTC
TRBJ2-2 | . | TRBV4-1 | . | CASSQGPDITNTGELFF | TGCGCCAGCAGCCAAGGTCCCGACATAACGAACACCGGGGAGCTGTTTTTT
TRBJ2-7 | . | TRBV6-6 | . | CASSPLAGYYEQYF | TGTGCCAGCAGTCCCCTCGCAGGGTACTACGAGCAGTACTTC
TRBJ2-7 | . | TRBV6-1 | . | CASRVGGEQYF | TGTGCCAGCAGGGTAGGGGGCGAGCAGTACTTC
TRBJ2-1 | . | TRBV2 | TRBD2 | CASSDPSGASYNEQFF | TGTGCCAGCAGCGACCCTAGCGGGGCTTCCTACAATGAGCAGTTCTTC
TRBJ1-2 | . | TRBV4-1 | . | CASSQKQDSSGYTF | TGCGCCAGCAGCCAGAAACAGGATTCTAGTGGCTACACCTTC
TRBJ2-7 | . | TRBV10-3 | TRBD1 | CAISESGEGAAPYEQYF | TGTGCCATCAGTGAGTCGGGCGAGGGGGCTGCACCCTACGAGCAGTACTTC
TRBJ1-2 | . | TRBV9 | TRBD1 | CASSVAGGNYGYTF | TGTGCCAGCAGCGTGGCAGGGGGTAACTATGGCTACACCTTC
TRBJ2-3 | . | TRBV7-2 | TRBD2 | CASSLTSGGDTQYF | TGTGCCAGCAGCTTAACTAGCGGGGGGGATACGCAGTATTTT
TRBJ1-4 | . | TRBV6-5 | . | CASSYKRDEKLFF | TGTGCCAGCAGTTACAAGCGGGACGAAAAACTGTTTTTT
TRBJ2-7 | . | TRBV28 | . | CASSLWVREQYF | TGTGCCAGCAGTTTATGGGTCCGCGAGCAGTACTTC
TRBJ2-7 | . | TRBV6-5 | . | CASVSISYEQYF | TGTGCCAGTGTCAGTATCTCCTACGAGCAGTACTTC
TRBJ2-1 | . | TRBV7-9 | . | CASSSPNWGIRDNEQFF | TGTGCCAGCAGCTCCCCAAATTGGGGGATCAGGGACAATGAGCAGTTCTTC
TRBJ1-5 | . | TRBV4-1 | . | CASSQQGSNQPQHF | TGCGCCAGCAGCCAACAGGGAAGCAATCAGCCCCAGCATTTT